This T cell receptor beta chain appears in the sequencing data of a study of shared clonotypes between healthy human individuals. Here immunoSEQ multiplex PCR was the method, and the copy in TCRdb shows in-frame clones only, minus some. The data contain fewer than 1.4 million clones, approximately 78% of them seen just once; the ten biggest clones take up roughly 0.55%. Points from the study as a whole: Naive subsets typically showed greater estimated richness than memory subsets.

This clone was detected ten times or more. What it binds is unknown. At the DNA level, this CDR3 is encoded by other sequences in the same sample as well. Looked up from germline, CDR1 is MDHEN and CDR2 is SYDVKM. Trimming took 7 bases from V and 7 from J; bases not matched to a gene: 10. This CDR3 is built from 14 residues. Sample: memory CD4+ T cells from PBMCs. Subset in this sample: CD45RA-negative fraction. The TCR originated in a young man in good health. Some clones in this sample may be carry-over from other donors' samples. V is TRBV28 and J is TRBJ2-7, with 10 positions matching TRBD2. The CDR3 nucleotides are TGTGCCAGCATTGGGGCTAGCGGGAGTCAAGAGCAGTACTTC. Encoded protein: CASIGASGSQEQYF.